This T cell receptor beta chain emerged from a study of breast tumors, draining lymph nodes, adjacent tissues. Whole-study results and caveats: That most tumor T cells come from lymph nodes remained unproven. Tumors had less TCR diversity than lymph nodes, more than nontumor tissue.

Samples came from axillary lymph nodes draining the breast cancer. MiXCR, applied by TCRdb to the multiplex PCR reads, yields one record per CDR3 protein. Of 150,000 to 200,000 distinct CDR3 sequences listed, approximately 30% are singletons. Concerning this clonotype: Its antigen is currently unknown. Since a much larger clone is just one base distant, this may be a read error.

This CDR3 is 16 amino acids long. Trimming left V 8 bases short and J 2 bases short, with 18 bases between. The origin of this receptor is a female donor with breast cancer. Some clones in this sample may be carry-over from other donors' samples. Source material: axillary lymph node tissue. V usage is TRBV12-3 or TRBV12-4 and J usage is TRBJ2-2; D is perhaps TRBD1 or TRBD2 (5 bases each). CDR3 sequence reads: CASGPEGRLNTGELFF. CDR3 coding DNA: TGTGCCAGCGGTCCCGAGGGGCGTCTTAACACCGGGGAGCTGTTTTTT.